This T cell receptor beta chain was observed in a study of blood T cell repertoires in COVID-19. Turning to the study itself: Italy, Spain and the United States were the sources of the convalescent and acute COVID-19 samples. PBMCs, B-cell-depleted T cells, or T cells provided the cDNA or gDNA that made up the material.

Clones were sequenced by immunoSEQ multiplex PCR, and TCRdb holds only the in-frame ones, with some missing. The repertoire consists of roughly 74,000 clones, with 84% occurring once and the leading ten covering over 35%. Trimming took 3 bases from V and 4 from J; bases not matched to a gene: 7. The CDR3 consists of 16 residues. Looked up from germline, CDR1 is MNHNS and CDR2 is SASEGT. What was sequenced was peripheral blood. The source is a man between 65 and 79 years old with acute or convalescent COVID-19. The chain combines TRBV6-1 with TRBJ2-3, with 10 bases fitting TRBD2. The CDR3, as DNA: TGTGCCAGCAGTGAGGCAAGCGGGGGGGCCCCAGATACGCAGTATTTT. Its translation: CASSEASGGAPDTQYF.